This T cell receptor (beta chain) appears in the sequencing data of a study of T cell repertoires in cytomegalovirus infection. MiXCR, run by TCRdb on the reads, gives a single entry per CDR3 protein. The profile shows about 100,000 distinct CDR3 sequences, roughly two fifths of them singletons. Germline-derived CDR1 and CDR2 are SGHAT and FQNNGV. V was clipped by 3 bases and J by 0 bases; unmatched bases: 8. The CDR3 extends over 16 amino acids. This clonotype was detected only a few times. Its target is not known. General study results and limits: CMV-specific HLA-C-restricted TCR beta clonotypes dominated the ex vivo response. Carriage of CMV together with the relevant HLA was identifiable through cumulative public TCR beta family frequency.

The specimen was CD8+ T cells from cultured PBMCs, collected from culture after CMV antigen stimulation. The rearrangement uses TRBV11-2 and TRBJ2-7; 7 nucleotides agree with TRBD1. This receptor was taken from a human donor in good health (CMV status not recorded). Some clones in this sample may be carry-over from other donors' samples. CDR3: CASSLTPGTDSYEQYF. The CDR3 coding sequence is TGTGCCAGCAGCTTGACCCCCGGGACAGACTCCTACGAGCAGTACTTC.